This is a list of T cell receptor beta chains from one sample in a study of Graves' ophthalmopathy and Graves' hyperthyroidism. A single record per CDR3 protein comes from TCRdb applying MiXCR to the multiplex PCR reads. The sample records about 400,000 distinct CDR3 sequences, around 16% being singletons. What was sequenced was peripheral blood. These TCRs come from a woman aged 18-35 years with Graves' ophthalmopathy. CDR3s include the opening cysteine and the closing phenylalanine or tryptophan. A D gene is named only where the DNA matches it firmly. The listing skips clone size in some rows; elsewhere it reads once, few, many or a size class.

clone size	V gene	D gene	J gene	CDR3 length	CDR3 DNA	CDR3 protein
many	TRBV12-3/TRBV12-4	TRBD1	TRBJ2-5	14	TGTGCCAGCAGTTTTAACGACAGGGGGGAGACCCAGTACTTC	CASSFNDRGETQYF
many	TRBV18	.	TRBJ1-3	11	TGTGCCAGCTCACGCGACAACACCATATATTTT	CASSRDNTIYF
many	TRBV6-2/TRBV6-3	.	TRBJ2-2	14	TGTGCCACCCGCCTAGGCGCGAACACCGGGGAGCTGTTTTTT	CATRLGANTGELFF
many	TRBV7-2	.	TRBJ2-5	13	TGTGCCAGCAGCATGAGGGGGGGAGAGACCCAGTACTTC	CASSMRGGETQYF
many	TRBV28	.	TRBJ1-1	17	TGTGCCAGCAGTTTTCGGGCAGCCCAAGGGTGGAACACTGAAGCTTTCTTT	CASSFRAAQGWNTEAFF
many	TRBV6-5	TRBD2	TRBJ2-6	14	TGTGCCAGCCGGGAGGGGTATGGGGCCAACGTCCTGACTTTC	CASREGYGANVLTF
.	TRBV10-3	.	TRBJ1-1	16	TGTGCCACAACAGGGAACACAGATTCGGGGGTCACTGAAGCTTTCTTT	CATTGNTDSGVTEAFF
many	TRBV7-8	TRBD2	TRBJ2-5	17	TGTGCCAGCAGCTTAGGGCGACTAGCGGGTGCCCAAGAGACCCAGTACTTC	CASSLGRLAGAQETQYF
many	TRBV19	.	TRBJ1-1	13	TGTGCCAGTAGTATCCTCATGAACACTGAAGCTTTCTTT	CASSILMNTEAFF
many	TRBV6-2/TRBV6-3	.	TRBJ2-5	21	TGTGCCAGCAGTTACGTCGTGAACCCGGCGGCAGCGGTCCTATACCAAGAGACCCAGTACTTC	CASSYVVNPAAAVLYQETQYF
many	TRBV6-5	TRBD1	TRBJ2-7	14	TGTGCCAGCAGCGCGGGCAGGGGGCTCTACGAGCAGTACTTC	CASSAGRGLYEQYF
many	TRBV7-2	TRBD1	TRBJ2-7	16	TGTGCCAGCAGCCCACTCACAGGGCGCAGGGGGTACGAGCAGTACTTC	CASSPLTGRRGYEQYF
many	TRBV20-1	.	TRBJ1-3	15	TGCAGTGCTAGAGATCAGGCAGCCTCTGGAAACACCATATATTTT	CSARDQAASGNTIYF
many	TRBV6-2/TRBV6-3	TRBD1	TRBJ1-2	15	TGTGCCAGCAGTAGACAGGGGCCAGGACCCCCTGGCTACACCTTC	CASSRQGPGPPGYTF
many	TRBV6-5	.	TRBJ1-1	15	TGTGCCAGCAGTTACTCGGGGTCGTCGGACACTGAAGCTTTCTTT	CASSYSGSSDTEAFF
many	TRBV5-1	.	TRBJ2-5	15	TGCGCCAGCAGCTCAAACTCGGGGGCCAAAGAGACCCAGTACTTC	CASSSNSGAKETQYF
many	TRBV6-1	TRBD2	TRBJ2-2	14	TGTGCCAGCAGCCGTGAGCGGGAGTTTGGGGAGCTGTTTTTT	CASSREREFGELFF
many	TRBV12-3/TRBV12-4	.	TRBJ1-1	14	TGTGCCAGCAGTCCCGCCGGGACCGTCTTTGAAGCTTTCTTT	CASSPAGTVFEAFF
many	TRBV7-3	.	TRBJ2-5	16	TGTGCCAGCAGTCTTACCGCAGGGCCCCCCCAAGAGACCCAGTACTTC	CASSLTAGPPQETQYF
.	TRBV12-3/TRBV12-4	.	TRBJ2-5	13	TGTGCCAGCAGGCAGGGGTATCAAGAGACCCAGTACTTC	CASRQGYQETQYF
.	TRBV28	.	TRBJ2-5	14	TGTGCCAGCACATACGGGGACATACAAGAGACCCAGTACTTC	CASTYGDIQETQYF
many	TRBV5-6	.	TRBJ2-4	15	TGTGCCAGCACCCTGGGGACTGGGGCCAAAAACATTCAGTACTTC	CASTLGTGAKNIQYF
many	TRBV11-2	.	TRBJ1-2	13	TGTGCCAGCAGCTTAGGGTCAGACTATGGCTACACCTTC	CASSLGSDYGYTF
many	TRBV30	.	TRBJ2-6	15	TGTGCCTGGGCTACAGGGTTAGCTGGGGCCAACGTCCTGACTTTC	CAWATGLAGANVLTF
many	TRBV27	.	TRBJ1-2	14	TGTGCCAGCAGTCTTAGAAGAACTAACTATGGCTACACCTTC	CASSLRRTNYGYTF
.	TRBV12-3/TRBV12-4	.	TRBJ1-5	13	TGTGCCAGCAGCTTTCAGGGAAATCAGCCCCAGCATTTT	CASSFQGNQPQHF
many	TRBV12-3/TRBV12-4	TRBD1	TRBJ1-5	16	TGTGCCAGCAGTTTAGGGACAGGGGGCGCCTCTCAGCCCCAGCATTTT	CASSLGTGGASQPQHF
.	TRBV12-3/TRBV12-4	.	TRBJ1-2	12	TGTGCCAGCAGTCCTCGCGGGGTTGGCTACACCTTC	CASSPRGVGYTF
many	TRBV6-5	.	TRBJ2-7	14	TGTGCCAGCAGCCGGGACCTGGGCGTCGACGAGCAGTACTTC	CASSRDLGVDEQYF
many	TRBV6-5	.	TRBJ2-5	15	TGTGCCAGCAGTTACAAAGTCTGGACGTCGGAGACCCAGTACTTC	CASSYKVWTSETQYF
once	TRBV6-2/TRBV6-3	TRBD1	TRBJ1-2	19	TGTGCCAGCAGTACGATTCAGGATTCGGGACAGGGGGCTAAGGAGGGCTACACCTTC	CASSTIQDSGQGAKEGYTF
.	TRBV12-3/TRBV12-4	TRBD2	TRBJ2-1	15	TGTGCCAGCACCGGCCCGGGAGGGATCAACAATGAGCAGTTCTTC	CASTGPGGINNEQFF
.	TRBV24-1	TRBD1	TRBJ1-1	16	TGTGCCACCAGTGATTCGGGACAGGGTTCGAACACTGAAGCTTTCTTT	CATSDSGQGSNTEAFF
.	TRBV6-5	.	TRBJ2-2	15	TGTGCCAGCAGTTACGGTCGGGAGAAGGCCGGGGAGCTGTTTTTT	CASSYGREKAGELFF
many	TRBV20-1	.	TRBJ2-2	14	TGCAGTGCTAGGCTAGGACTACCGACCGGGGAGCTGTTTTTT	CSARLGLPTGELFF
many	TRBV13	TRBD1	TRBJ2-7	12	TGTGCCAGCAGCCAACAGGGGAACGAGCAGTACTTC	CASSQQGNEQYF
many	TRBV27	TRBD1	TRBJ1-5	19	TGTGCCAGCAGTTTAGGACCGGGACAGGGGGCGCCCGGCAATCAGCCCCAGCATTTT	CASSLGPGQGAPGNQPQHF
many	TRBV15	.	TRBJ2-5	16	TGTGCCACCAGCAGAGGGGGGCGGGGTTCAGGGGAGACCCAGTACTTC	CATSRGGRGSGETQYF
.	TRBV4-1	.	TRBJ2-7	17	TGCGCCAGCAGCCAAGTCCCCGGACTTAAGAGCTCCTACGAGCAGTACTTC	CASSQVPGLKSSYEQYF
many	TRBV15	.	TRBJ1-5	13	TGTGCCACCAGCACCAAGGGTGGACAGCCCCAGCATTTT	CATSTKGGQPQHF
.	TRBV5-1	TRBD1	TRBJ1-1	16	TGCGCCAGCAGCTTGGGATGGACAGGGTCGAACACTGAAGCTTTCTTT	CASSLGWTGSNTEAFF
many	TRBV28	.	TRBJ1-6	15	TGTGCCAGCAGTTCCCCCAGGGTGGGAAATTCACCCCTCCACTTT	CASSSPRVGNSPLHF
many	TRBV9	.	TRBJ1-5	17	TGTGCCAGCAGCTTTCGTTCAGGGGTTTCGAATAATCAGCCCCAGCATTTT	CASSFRSGVSNNQPQHF
.	TRBV20-1	TRBD2	TRBJ2-7	15	TGCAGTGCTACAAGTGGGCTAGCGGACACCTACGAGCAGTACTTC	CSATSGLADTYEQYF
many	TRBV7-2	TRBD1	TRBJ2-7	15	TGTGCCAGCAGCATACAGGGGATGGACGTCCACGAGCAGTACTTC	CASSIQGMDVHEQYF
many	TRBV20-1	.	TRBJ2-2	13	TGCAGTGCTAGACAACAGAACACCGGGGAGCTGTTTTTT	CSARQQNTGELFF
many	TRBV4-3	.	TRBJ2-1	17	TGCGCCAGCAGCCAAGAGGCCCAGGTGAGCTCCTACAATGAGCAGTTCTTC	CASSQEAQVSSYNEQFF
many	TRBV7-2	.	TRBJ1-5	13	TGTGCCAGCAGCTTATCCGGGAGCCAGCCCCAGCATTTT	CASSLSGSQPQHF
many	TRBV4-3	.	TRBJ2-2	14	TGCGCCAGCAGCCAAGATCTCTCGGCCGGGGAGCTGTTTTTT	CASSQDLSAGELFF
many	TRBV7-2	TRBD2	TRBJ2-7	15	TGTGCCAGCAGCCTTTCGAGCGGGGGGGTGTACGAGCAGTACTTC	CASSLSSGGVYEQYF
many	TRBV11-1	TRBD2	TRBJ2-5	13	TGTGCCAGCACCCCGACTAGCCGAGAGACCCAGTACTTC	CASTPTSRETQYF
once	TRBV6-1	.	TRBJ2-7	11	TGTGCCAGCAGTGTCCCTGGCGAGCAGTACTTC	CASSVPGEQYF
many	TRBV5-1	.	TRBJ1-6	14	TGCGCCAGCAGCTGGACCGTCGACGGGGCACCCCTCCACTTT	CASSWTVDGAPLHF
many	TRBV12-3/TRBV12-4	.	TRBJ2-5	15	TGTGCCAGCAGTTCCCAGACTCCCCCGTCGGAGACCCAGTACTTC	CASSSQTPPSETQYF
many	TRBV12-3/TRBV12-4	.	TRBJ1-5	15	TGTGCCAGCAGTTTAGGCCCAAAGGGCAATCAGCCCCAGCATTTT	CASSLGPKGNQPQHF
many	TRBV30	.	TRBJ2-2	12	TGTGCCTGGGATCCCAACACCGGGGAGCTGTTTTTT	CAWDPNTGELFF